Listed here are 5 T cell receptor beta chains from one sample, sequenced in a study of response to subunit inactivated influenza vaccine. Each CDR3 protein is one row after TCRdb ran MiXCR on the RT-PCR reads. This table holds 500,000 to 600,000 distinct CDR3 sequences, more than 15% found once. Sequencing used CD4+ T cells sorted from PBMCs, obtained less than 25 months after vaccination. The origin of the receptors is a man aged 50 to 75 who received an inactivated influenza vaccine.

This clonotype has at least ten counts. The CDR3 nucleotides read TGCGCCAGCAGCTTCGCCGGAGGACGAACCTACAATGAGCAGTTCTTC. This sequence encodes CASSFAGGRTYNEQFF. The J gene is TRBJ2-1, the V gene TRBV5-1; maybe TRBD2 (5 bases). There are 16 residues in the CDR3. In germline, CDR1 is SGHRS, CDR2 YFSETQ. V lost 2 bases to trimming and J lost 2 bases, with 14 bases between them.

The rearrangement uses TRBV7-9 and TRBJ2-7; tentative D call: TRBD1 (6 bases). Trimming left V 4 bases short and J 2 bases short, with 9 bases between. The CDR3 is 13 amino acids. Germline assignment: CDR1 SEHNR and CDR2 FQNEAQ (reference sequence). CDR3 nucleotide sequence: TGTGCCAGCAGCTGGGGACAAACCTACGAGCAGTACTTC. Translation gives CASSWGQTYEQYF.

The chain has TRBV28 and TRBJ1-2, with D uncertain. Looked up from germline, CDR1 is MDHEN and CDR2 is SYDVKM. The ends were cut back, 7 bases at V and 5 bases at J, with 11 bases in the middle. The CDR3 extends over 12 amino acids. The CDR3 nucleotides read TGTGCCAGCAACTCGGGAGGGTATGGCTACACCTTC. Its protein product is CASNSGGYGYTF.

CDR3 DNA: TGTGCCAGCAGTTACTCGAACAGGGGTAATTCACCCCTCCACTTT. This encodes CASSYSNRGNSPLHF. V gene TRBV6-2 or TRBV6-3 combines with J gene TRBJ1-6; the match to TRBD1 covers 7 bases. Losses at the gene ends were 0 bases for V and 6 bases for J; bases not matched to a gene: 2. CDR1 and CDR2 (germline): MNHEY, SVGEGT. CDR3 length: 15 residues.

The chain links TRBV2 to TRBJ1-2, with 7 bases identical to TRBD1. The CDR3 spans 14 residues. The germline V gene has CDR1 SNHLY and CDR2 FYNNEI. V gave up 6 bases and J gave up 8 bases; unmatched junction bases: 12. CDR3: CASSKDRVGGGYTF. Here the CDR3 DNA reads TGTGCCAGCAGCAAAGACAGGGTAGGCGGAGGCTACACCTTC.